What follows is one TCR beta chain and its context. The data are from a study of blood T cell repertoires in COVID-19. Overall study: Acute and convalescent COVID-19 specimens originated in the United States, Italy and Spain.

Sequenced by immunoSEQ multiplex PCR; TCRdb stores in-frame clones only, minus some. The table shows 95,000 to 150,000 clones, with over 75% occurring only once. Germline V CDR1 and CDR2: MNHEY, SVGAGI. Losses at the gene ends were 6 bases for V and 2 bases for J; bases not matched to a gene: 5. The CDR3 runs to 14 residues. The sequenced sample consisted of peripheral blood. The V call is TRBV6-5, the J call TRBJ1-2; 8 nucleotides line up with TRBD1. The origin of this receptor is a man aged 60 to 69 with acute or convalescent COVID-19. The CDR3 is CASRGTGINYGYTF. DNA of the CDR3: TGTGCCAGCAGGGGGACAGGCATCAACTATGGCTACACCTTC.